A selection of T cell receptor beta chains follows, all from one sample in a study of regulatory T cells in long-lasting Graves disease. One entry per CDR3 protein results from TCRdb running MiXCR on the multiplex PCR reads. The data show roughly 510,000 distinct CDR3 sequences, about 15% seen once. These data also formed part of another study, on T cells in Graves' hyperthyroidism and ophthalmopathy.

Sequencing was performed on peripheral blood mononuclear cells (PBMCs), taken at new diagnosis, from a patient treated with antithyroid drugs. Receptors were obtained from a man aged 18-30 years with Graves disease. Both conserved end residues are trimmed from each CDR3.

v_gene	j_gene	CDR3aa
TRBV5-1	TRBJ2-3	ASSLAFVGQITDTQY
TRBV20-1	TRBJ2-3	SASFPGPPKGTSDTQY
TRBV30	TRBJ1-5	AWGEGGNQPQH
TRBV12-3/TRBV12-4	TRBJ1-2	ASSFGTTRYGYT
TRBV12-3/TRBV12-4	TRBJ2-5	ASIPGTSLGAETQY
TRBV20-1	TRBJ1-6	SAPPRAGNSPLH
TRBV6-5	TRBJ2-2	ASSYGRSNTGELF
TRBV7-9	TRBJ2-3	ASSFWRGRPGSAPTDTQY
TRBV7-9	TRBJ2-1	ASSWRTSGSHEQF
TRBV2	TRBJ2-5	ASRVAGNGAETQY
TRBV15	TRBJ1-1	ATSNQGSNTEAF
TRBV20-1	TRBJ1-5	SARVNRDNSPQH
TRBV5-6	TRBJ1-4	ASSFIRGTNEKLF
TRBV20-1	TRBJ2-7	IATSGRFDGQY
TRBV30	TRBJ1-6	AWSVGGGSPLH
TRBV12-3/TRBV12-4	TRBJ2-7	ASSPRDSYQQY
TRBV3-1	TRBJ1-5	ASSPSGERNQPQH
TRBV20-1	TRBJ2-1	SAILAGGGSYNEQF
TRBV15	TRBJ1-1	ATSRGTGGQPEAF
TRBV7-8	TRBJ2-6	ASMVGQLGGANVLT
TRBV12-3/TRBV12-4	TRBJ2-2	ASEAGTNTGELF
TRBV2	TRBJ2-7	ASRTSGSPYEQY
TRBV27	TRBJ1-4	ASIQGDNEKLF
TRBV27	TRBJ2-1	ASSLGTSGRGYEQF
TRBV19	TRBJ2-3	ASSSGVADTQY
TRBV5-1	TRBJ1-4	ASSRPSANEKLF
TRBV5-1	TRBJ1-5	ASSSTGHANQPQH
TRBV6-2/TRBV6-3	TRBJ2-7	ASSAGTPNEQY
TRBV4-1	TRBJ1-2	ASSQGPNSNYGYT
TRBV28	TRBJ1-6	ASSLLQGAYNSPLH
TRBV7-2	TRBJ1-3	ASSLGWLSGNTIY
TRBV14	TRBJ1-1	ASSHLSPKTEAF
TRBV18	TRBJ2-7	ASSPPPDKSYEQY
TRBV5-8	TRBJ2-1	ASSRTQGSSYNEQF
TRBV2	TRBJ2-1	ASGRLAYNEQF
TRBV7-9	TRBJ2-7	ASSLTDGMSYEQY
TRBV7-8	TRBJ1-5	ASSWTGTNQPQH
TRBV12-3/TRBV12-4	TRBJ2-7	ASSLEDGDYEQY
TRBV5-1	TRBJ2-1	ASSLGQAKNEQF
TRBV5-6	TRBJ1-2	ASSLGRDRVYGYT
TRBV5-1	TRBJ2-7	ASAILAGDYEQY
TRBV12-3/TRBV12-4	TRBJ1-5	ASSYLQGRYSNQPQH